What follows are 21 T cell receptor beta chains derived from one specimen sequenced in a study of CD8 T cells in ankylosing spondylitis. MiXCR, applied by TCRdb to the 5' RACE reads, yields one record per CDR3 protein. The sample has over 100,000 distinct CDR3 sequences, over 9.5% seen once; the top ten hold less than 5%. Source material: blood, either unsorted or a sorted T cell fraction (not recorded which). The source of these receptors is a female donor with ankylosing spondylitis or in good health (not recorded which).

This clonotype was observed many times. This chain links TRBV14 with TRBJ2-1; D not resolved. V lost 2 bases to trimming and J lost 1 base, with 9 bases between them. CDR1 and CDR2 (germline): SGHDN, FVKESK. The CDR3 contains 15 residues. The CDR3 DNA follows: TGTGCCAGCAGCCAACCGAGGTTATCCTACAATGAGCAGTTCTTC. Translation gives CASSQPRLSYNEQFF.

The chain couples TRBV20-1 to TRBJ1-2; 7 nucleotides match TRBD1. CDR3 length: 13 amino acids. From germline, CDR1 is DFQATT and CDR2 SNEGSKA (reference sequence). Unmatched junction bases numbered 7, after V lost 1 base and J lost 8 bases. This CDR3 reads CSARGQGGEGYTF. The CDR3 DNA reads TGCAGTGCTAGAGGACAGGGCGGTGAGGGCTACACCTTC.

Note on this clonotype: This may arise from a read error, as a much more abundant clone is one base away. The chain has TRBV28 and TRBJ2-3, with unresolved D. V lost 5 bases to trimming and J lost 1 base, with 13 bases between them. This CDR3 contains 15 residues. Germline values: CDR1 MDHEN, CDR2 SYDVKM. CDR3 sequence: CASSEQFTRTDTQYF. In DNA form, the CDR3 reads TGTGCCAGCAGTGAACAGTTTACTCGCACAGATACGCAGTATTTT. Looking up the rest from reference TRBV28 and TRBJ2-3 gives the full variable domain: DVKVTQSSRYLVKRTGEKVFLECVQDMDHENMFWYRQDPGLGLRLIYFSYDVKMKEKGDIPEGYSVSREKKERFSLILESASTNQTSMYLCASSEQFTRTDTQYFGPGTRLTVL.

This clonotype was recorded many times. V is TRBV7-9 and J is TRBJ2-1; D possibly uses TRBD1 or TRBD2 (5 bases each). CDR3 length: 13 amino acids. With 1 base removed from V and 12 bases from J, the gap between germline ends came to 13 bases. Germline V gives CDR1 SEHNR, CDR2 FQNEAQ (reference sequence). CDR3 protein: CASSLDLERGQFF. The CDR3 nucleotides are TGTGCCAGCAGCTTAGACCTTGAGAGGGGGCAGTTCTTC.

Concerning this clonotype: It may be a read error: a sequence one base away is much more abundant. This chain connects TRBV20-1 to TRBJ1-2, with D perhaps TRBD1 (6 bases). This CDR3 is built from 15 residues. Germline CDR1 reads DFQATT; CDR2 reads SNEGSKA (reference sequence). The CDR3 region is CSAKPSGQGNYGDTF. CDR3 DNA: TGCAGTGCTAAACCAAGCGGGCAGGGGAACTATGGCGACACCTTC.

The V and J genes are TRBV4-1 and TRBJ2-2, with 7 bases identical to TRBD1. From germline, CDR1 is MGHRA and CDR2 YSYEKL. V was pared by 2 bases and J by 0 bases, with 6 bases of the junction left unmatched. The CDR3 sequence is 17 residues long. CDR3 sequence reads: CASSQSGTESNTGELFF. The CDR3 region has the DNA TGCGCCAGCAGCCAATCCGGGACAGAATCGAACACCGGGGAGCTGTTTTTT.

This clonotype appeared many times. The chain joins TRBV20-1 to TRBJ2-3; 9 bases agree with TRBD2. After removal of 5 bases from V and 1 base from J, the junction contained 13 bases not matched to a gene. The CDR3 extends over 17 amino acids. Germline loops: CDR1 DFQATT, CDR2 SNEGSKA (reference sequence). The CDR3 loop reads CSAPPPAGGGGTDTQYF. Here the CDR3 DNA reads TGCAGTGCTCCTCCGCCAGCGGGGGGCGGCGGCACAGATACGCAGTATTTT.

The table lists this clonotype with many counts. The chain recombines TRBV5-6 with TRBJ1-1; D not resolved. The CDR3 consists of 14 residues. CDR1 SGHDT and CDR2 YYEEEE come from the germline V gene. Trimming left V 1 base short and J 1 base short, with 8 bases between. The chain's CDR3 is CASSLLRENTEAFF. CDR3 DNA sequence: TGTGCCAGCAGCTTGCTGCGGGAGAACACTGAAGCTTTCTTT. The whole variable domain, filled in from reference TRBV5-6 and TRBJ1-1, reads DAGVTQSPTHLIKTRGQQVTLRCSPKSGHDTVSWYQQALGQGPQFIFQYYEEEERQRGNFPDRFSGHQFPNYSSELNVNALLLGDSALYLCASSLLRENTEAFFGQGTRLTVV.

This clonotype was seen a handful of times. Written as DNA, the CDR3 is TGTGCCAGCAGCCCCAAGGGGACTAGGGACACTGAAGCTTTCTTT. Translation gives CASSPKGTRDTEAFF. The chain employs TRBV7-9 and TRBJ1-1; possible D gene TRBD1, 5 bases. The germline V and J ends were trimmed by 5 bases and 3 bases, with 16 bases remaining between them. CDR1 SEHNR and CDR2 FQNEAQ come from the germline V gene (reference sequence). CDR3 length: 15 amino acids.

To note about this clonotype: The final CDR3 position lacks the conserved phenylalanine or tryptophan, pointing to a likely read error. The CDR3 region has the DNA TGTGCCTTGACACCCTCAGATCTCGGACAGAACACTGAAGCTTTCTCT. Translating gives CALTPSDLGQNTEAFS. The J gene is TRBJ1-1, the V gene TRBV6-1; tentatively, D is TRBD1 (5 bases). Trimming took off 11 bases at V and 1 base at J, with 23 bases between the two ends. Germline V gene data show CDR1 as MNHNS and CDR2 as SASEGT. This CDR3 contains 16 residues.

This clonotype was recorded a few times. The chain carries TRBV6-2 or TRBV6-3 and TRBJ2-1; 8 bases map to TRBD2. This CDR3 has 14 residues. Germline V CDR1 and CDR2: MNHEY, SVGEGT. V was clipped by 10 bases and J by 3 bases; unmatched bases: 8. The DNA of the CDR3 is TGTGCCACCCTGAGCGGGGGACTCTACAATGAGCAGTTCTTC. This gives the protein CATLSGGLYNEQFF.

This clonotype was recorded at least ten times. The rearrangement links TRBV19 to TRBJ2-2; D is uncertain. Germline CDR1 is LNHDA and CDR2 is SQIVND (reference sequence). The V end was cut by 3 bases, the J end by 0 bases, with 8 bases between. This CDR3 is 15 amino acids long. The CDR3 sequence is CASSIWLANTGELFF. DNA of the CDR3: TGTGCCAGTAGTATCTGGCTCGCGAACACCGGGGAGCTGTTTTTT.

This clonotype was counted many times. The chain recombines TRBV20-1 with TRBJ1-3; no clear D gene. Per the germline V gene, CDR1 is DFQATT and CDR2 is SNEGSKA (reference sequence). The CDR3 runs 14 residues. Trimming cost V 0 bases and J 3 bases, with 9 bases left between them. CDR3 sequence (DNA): TGCAGTGCTAGAGAATCCGGCCTTGGAAACACCATATATTTT. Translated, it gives CSARESGLGNTIYF.

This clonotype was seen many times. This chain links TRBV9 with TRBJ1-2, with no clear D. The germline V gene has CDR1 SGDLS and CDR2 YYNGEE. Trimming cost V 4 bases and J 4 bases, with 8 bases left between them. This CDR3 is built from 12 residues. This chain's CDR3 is CASSSGSYGYTF. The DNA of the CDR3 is TGTGCCAGCAGCTCTGGCAGCTATGGCTACACCTTC.

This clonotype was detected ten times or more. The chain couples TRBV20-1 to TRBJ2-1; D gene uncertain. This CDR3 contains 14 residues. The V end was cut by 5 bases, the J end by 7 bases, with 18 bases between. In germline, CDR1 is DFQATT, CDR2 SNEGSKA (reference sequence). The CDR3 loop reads CSARREFDRNEQFF. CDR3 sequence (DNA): TGCAGTGCTCGGCGTGAGTTTGATAGGAATGAGCAGTTCTTC.

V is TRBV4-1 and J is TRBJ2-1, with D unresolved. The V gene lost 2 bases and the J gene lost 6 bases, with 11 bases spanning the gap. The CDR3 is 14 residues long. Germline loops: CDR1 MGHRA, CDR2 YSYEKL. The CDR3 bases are TGCGCCAGCAGCCAATCTAGAAGGAGCAATGAGCAGTTCTTC. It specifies CASSQSRRSNEQFF.

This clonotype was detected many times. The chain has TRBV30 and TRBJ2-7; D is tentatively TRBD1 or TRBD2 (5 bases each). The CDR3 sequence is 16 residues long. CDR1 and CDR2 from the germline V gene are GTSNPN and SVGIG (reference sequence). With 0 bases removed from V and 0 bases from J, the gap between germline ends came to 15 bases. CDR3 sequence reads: CAWSVSGAGSSYEQYF. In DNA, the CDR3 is TGTGCCTGGAGTGTAAGTGGGGCAGGGAGCTCCTACGAGCAGTACTTC.

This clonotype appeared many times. In DNA form, the CDR3 reads TGTGCCAGCAGCTTAACAGAGACCCAGTACTTC. Encoded protein: CASSLTETQYF. The J gene is TRBJ2-5, the V gene TRBV7-9; no clear D gene. Trimming left V 2 bases short and J 4 bases short, with 2 bases between. There are 11 residues in the CDR3. CDR1 SEHNR and CDR2 FQNEAQ come from the germline V gene (reference sequence).

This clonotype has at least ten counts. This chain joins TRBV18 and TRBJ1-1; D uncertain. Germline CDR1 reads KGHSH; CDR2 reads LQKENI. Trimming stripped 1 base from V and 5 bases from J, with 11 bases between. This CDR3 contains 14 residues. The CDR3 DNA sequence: TGTGCCAGCTCACCACGGGCAGTGGCGACTGAAGCTTTCTTT. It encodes CASSPRAVATEAFF.

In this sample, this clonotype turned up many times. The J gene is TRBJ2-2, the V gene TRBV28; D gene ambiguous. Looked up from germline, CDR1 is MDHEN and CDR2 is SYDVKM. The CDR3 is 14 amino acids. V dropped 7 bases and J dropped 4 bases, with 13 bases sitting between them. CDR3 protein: CASIGQVATGELFF. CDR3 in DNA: TGTGCCAGCATCGGGCAGGTGGCCACCGGGGAGCTGTTTTTT.

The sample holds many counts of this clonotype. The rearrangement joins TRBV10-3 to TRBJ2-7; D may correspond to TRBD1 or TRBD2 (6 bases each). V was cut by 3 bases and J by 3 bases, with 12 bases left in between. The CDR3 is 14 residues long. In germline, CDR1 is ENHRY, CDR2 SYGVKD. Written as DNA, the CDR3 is TGTGCCATCAGTGAAGGGGGGCTGGGCTACGAGCAGTACTTC. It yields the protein CAISEGGLGYEQYF.